This is a list of T cell receptor beta chains from one sample in a study of OX40 agonist ivuxolimab in advanced cancers. Clones were read by immunoSEQ multiplex PCR, and TCRdb kept only the in-frame ones, dropping some. Of over 40,000 clones listed, around nine tenths are singletons. The specimen was CD4+ or CD8+ T cells sorted from blood, collected in a trial of the OX40 agonist ivuxolimab. The receptor set was obtained from an adult with an advanced solid tumor such as melanoma, head and neck, liver or kidney cancer. The CDR3 runs from the conserved cysteine through the conserved F or W. D genes are given only for firm matches. Clone size is shown for a subset of rows, as once, few, many or a class of expanded clone.

d_call,v_call,clone_size,j_call,cdr3_nt,cdr3_aa
TRBD1,TRBV19,NA,TRBJ1-6,TGTGCCAGTAGTTTACAGGGGGAATATAATTCACCCCTCCACTTT,CASSLQGEYNSPLHF
NA,TRBV5-1,NA,TRBJ2-5,TGCGCCAGCGGGCAGGGGCAAGAGACCCAGTACTTC,CASGQGQETQYF
NA,TRBV18,NA,TRBJ2-6,TGTGCCAGCTCACCACCGGGCGGGGCGAATGGGGCCAACGTCCTGACTTTC,CASSPPGGANGANVLTF
NA,TRBV18,NA,TRBJ2-3,TGTGCCAGCCAGAAGACCACAGATACGCAGTATTTT,CASQKTTDTQYF
NA,TRBV9,NA,TRBJ2-3,TGTGCCAGCACCTCCCGGGCCAACACAGATACGCAGTATTTT,CASTSRANTDTQYF
TRBD1,TRBV6-5,NA,TRBJ2-5,TGTGCCAGCAGTTACTCGACAGGGAGCGGTTGGGAGACCCAGTACTTC,CASSYSTGSGWETQYF
NA,TRBV11-2,NA,TRBJ2-7,TGTGCCAGCAGCTTAGACTTCGGGGAGCAGTACTTC,CASSLDFGEQYF
NA,TRBV19,NA,TRBJ2-5,TGTGCCAGTAGTATAAATGCCCTAGCACCGGGGCAGACCCAGTACTTC,CASSINALAPGQTQYF
NA,TRBV2,NA,TRBJ1-5,TGTGCCAGCTTGTCAGGACGGTATAGCAATCAGCCCCAGCATTTT,CASLSGRYSNQPQHF
NA,TRBV29-1,few,TRBJ1-2,TGCAGCGTTGATGTTGGCTACACCTTC,CSVDVGYTF
TRBD1,TRBV7-7,NA,TRBJ1-3,TGTGCTAGCAGCTTAGTAGACAGGGGCCAGGAAAACACCATATATTTT,CASSLVDRGQENTIYF
NA,TRBV6-5,NA,TRBJ2-3,TGTGCCAGCAGTCGTAGCGGACGCACAGATACGCAGTATTTT,CASSRSGRTDTQYF
NA,TRBV27,NA,TRBJ1-5,TGTGCCAGCAGCGGAGAGGGACGGCTCAATCAGCCCCAGCATTTT,CASSGEGRLNQPQHF
NA,TRBV9,NA,TRBJ2-3,TGTGCCAGCAGCGTAGCGGGGGATTTTGTCCCGTCAGATACGCAGTATTTT,CASSVAGDFVPSDTQYF
NA,TRBV5-1,few,TRBJ1-2,TGCGCCAGCAGCGTAACCGGGACAAGTTCCTCCTATGGCTACACCTTC,CASSVTGTSSSYGYTF
NA,TRBV10-2,few,TRBJ2-6,TGCGCCAGCAGGGAACAGGTCTCTGGGGCCAACGTCCTGACTTTC,CASREQVSGANVLTF
NA,TRBV5-1,NA,TRBJ2-1,TGCGCCAGCAGCTTGGGCAGGGGTGAGAATGAGCAGTTCTTC,CASSLGRGENEQFF
NA,TRBV6-5,NA,TRBJ1-1,TGTGCCAGCAGTTACCTTCAGGGGACTGAAGCTTTCTTT,CASSYLQGTEAFF
TRBD1,TRBV6-5,NA,TRBJ1-4,TGTGCCAGCAGAGACAGGGGAACTAATGAAAAACTGTTTTTT,CASRDRGTNEKLFF
TRBD2,TRBV13,NA,TRBJ2-5,TGTGCCAGCTCCCCGGGACTAGCCATTACCTACGAAGAGACCCAGTACTTC,CASSPGLAITYEETQYF
NA,TRBV27,NA,TRBJ2-4,TGCGACGGTGAGGAGGATTTCCTAGCCAAAAACATTCAGTACTTC,CDGEEDFLAKNIQYF
NA,TRBV27,NA,TRBJ2-2,TGTGCCAGCAGTTTCGTGGGTAGCGGGGAGCTGTTTTTT,CASSFVGSGELFF
NA,TRBV5-4,NA,TRBJ1-1,TGTGCCAGCAGCGCCAGTTTGAACACTGAAGCTTTCTTT,CASSASLNTEAFF
NA,TRBV11-2,NA,TRBJ1-1,TGTGCCAGCAGCTTACAGGCAACGAACACTGAAGCTTTCTTT,CASSLQATNTEAFF
NA,TRBV5-4,once,TRBJ1-2,TGTGCCAGCAGCTTGGGCCAGGGTTCCCCGGGGGGCTACACCTTC,CASSLGQGSPGGYTF